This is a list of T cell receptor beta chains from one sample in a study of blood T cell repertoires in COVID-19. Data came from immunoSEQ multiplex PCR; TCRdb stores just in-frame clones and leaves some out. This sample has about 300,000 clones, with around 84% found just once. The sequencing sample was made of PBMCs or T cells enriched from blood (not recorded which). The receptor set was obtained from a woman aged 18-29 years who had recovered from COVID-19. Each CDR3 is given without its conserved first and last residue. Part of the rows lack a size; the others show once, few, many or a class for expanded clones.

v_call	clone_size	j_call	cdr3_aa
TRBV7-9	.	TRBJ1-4	ASSPQGKSEKLF
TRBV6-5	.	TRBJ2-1	ASTRDIGYNEQF
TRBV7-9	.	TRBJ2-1	ASSFRLSGNEQF
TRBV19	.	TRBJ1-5	ASSIVIGSQPQH
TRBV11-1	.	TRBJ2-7	ASSSQGFLYEQY
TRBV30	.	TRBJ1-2	AWRGPGGPARGYT
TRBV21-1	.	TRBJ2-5	ASSPGLAGQETQY
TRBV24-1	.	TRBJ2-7	ATSDSAVGEGEQY
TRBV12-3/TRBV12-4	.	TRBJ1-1	ASSSGVPTEAF
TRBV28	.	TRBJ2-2	ASSAAGRGTGELF
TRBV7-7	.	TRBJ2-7	ASSLEAGYEQY
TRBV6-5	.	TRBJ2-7	ASSYGQGSYEQY
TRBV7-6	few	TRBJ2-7	ASSQGGLEQY
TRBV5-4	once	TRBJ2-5	ASSTTGRETQY
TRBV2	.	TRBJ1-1	ASRGQMNTEAF
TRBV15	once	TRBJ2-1	ATSRETGLANNEQF
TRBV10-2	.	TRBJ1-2	ATSGQPNYGYT
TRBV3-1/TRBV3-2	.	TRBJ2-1	ASSGTSGKQF
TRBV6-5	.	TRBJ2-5	ASSLPAAGQETQY
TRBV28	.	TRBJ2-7	ASSLGGLAGAYEQY
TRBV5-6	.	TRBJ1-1	ASSWAGEAF
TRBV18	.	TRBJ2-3	ASSRLRGAGGESTQY
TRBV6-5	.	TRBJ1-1	ASRFGEAGHTEAF
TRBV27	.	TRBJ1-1	ASSLYPRQGLNTEAF
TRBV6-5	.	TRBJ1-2	ASSQQGNGYT
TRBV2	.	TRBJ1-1	ASSVQGDTEAF
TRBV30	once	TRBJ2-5	AWSRDPRNQETQY
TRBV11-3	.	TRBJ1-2	ASSSRQGWDYGYT
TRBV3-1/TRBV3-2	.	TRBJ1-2	ASSQDSGYT
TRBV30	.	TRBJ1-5	AWSVPQGRRGNQPQH
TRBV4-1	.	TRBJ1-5	ASSQDYMYQPQH
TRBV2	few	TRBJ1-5	ASTGALSNQPQH
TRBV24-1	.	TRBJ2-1	ATSARGSSYNEQF
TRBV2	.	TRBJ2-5	ASSLGLEETQY
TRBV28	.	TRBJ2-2	ASLHGQRTGELF
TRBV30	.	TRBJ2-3	AWSRAGRTDTQY
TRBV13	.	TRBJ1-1	ASSLGLRNTEAF
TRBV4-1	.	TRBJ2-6	ASSHLRDRGEFSGANVLT
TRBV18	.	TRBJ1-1	ASSPPSDRHTEAF
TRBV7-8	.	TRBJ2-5	ASSLERQETQY
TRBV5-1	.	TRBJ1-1	ASSEQGLNTEAF
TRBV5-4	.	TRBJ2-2	ASSHVLAGGYGELF
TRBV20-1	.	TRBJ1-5	SAGREPQH
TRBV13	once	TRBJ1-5	ASSLIFPGTSISQPQH
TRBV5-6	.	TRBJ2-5	ASSLARLQYQETQY
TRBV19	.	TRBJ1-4	ASSRTGGPTEKLF
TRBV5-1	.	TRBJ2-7	ASSLFTGEDEQY
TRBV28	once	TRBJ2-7	ASSSPGQGTDEQY
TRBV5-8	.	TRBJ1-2	ASSFLGSYGYT
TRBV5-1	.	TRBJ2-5	ASSFIAERETQY